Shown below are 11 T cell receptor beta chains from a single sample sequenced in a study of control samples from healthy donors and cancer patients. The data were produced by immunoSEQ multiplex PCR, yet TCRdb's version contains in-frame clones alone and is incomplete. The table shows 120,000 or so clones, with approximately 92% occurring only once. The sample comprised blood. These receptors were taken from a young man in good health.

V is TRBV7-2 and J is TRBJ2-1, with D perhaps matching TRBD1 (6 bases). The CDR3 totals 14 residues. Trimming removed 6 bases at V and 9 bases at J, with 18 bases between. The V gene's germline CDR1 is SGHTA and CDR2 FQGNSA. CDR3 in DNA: TGTGCCAGCAGGGGGGCACAGGGATTCGTTGAGCAGTTCTTC. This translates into CASRGAQGFVEQFF.

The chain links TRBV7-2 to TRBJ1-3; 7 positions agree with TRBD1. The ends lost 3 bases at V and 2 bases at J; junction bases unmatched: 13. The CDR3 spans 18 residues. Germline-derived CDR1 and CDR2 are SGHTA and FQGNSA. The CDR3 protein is CASSFYRIGGLTGNTIYF. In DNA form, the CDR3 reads TGTGCCAGCAGCTTCTACCGGATAGGGGGCTTAACTGGAAACACCATATATTTT.

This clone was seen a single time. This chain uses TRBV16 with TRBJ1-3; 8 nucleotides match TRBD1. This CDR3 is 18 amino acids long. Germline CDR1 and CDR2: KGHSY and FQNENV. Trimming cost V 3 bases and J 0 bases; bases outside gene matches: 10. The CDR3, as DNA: TGTGCCAGCAGCCACAAAGGGGGACAGGCCTTCTCTGGAAACACCATATATTTT. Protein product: CASSHKGGQAFSGNTIYF.

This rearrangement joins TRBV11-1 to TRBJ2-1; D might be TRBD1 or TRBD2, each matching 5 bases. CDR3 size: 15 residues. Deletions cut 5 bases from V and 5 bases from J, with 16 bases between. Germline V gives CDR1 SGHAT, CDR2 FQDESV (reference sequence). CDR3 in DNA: TGTGCCAGCAGCCAGACGGGGACCCTACACAATGAGCAGTTCTTC. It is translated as CASSQTGTLHNEQFF.

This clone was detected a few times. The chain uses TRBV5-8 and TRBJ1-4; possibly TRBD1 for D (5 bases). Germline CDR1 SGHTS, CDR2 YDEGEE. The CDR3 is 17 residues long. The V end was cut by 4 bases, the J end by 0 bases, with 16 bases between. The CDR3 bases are TGTGCCAGCAGCGCGTCACAGGCCCTTGCAACTAATGAAAAACTGTTTTTT. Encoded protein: CASSASQALATNEKLFF. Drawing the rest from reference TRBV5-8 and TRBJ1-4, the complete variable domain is EAGVTQSPTHLIKTRGQQATLRCSPISGHTSVYWYQQALGLGLQFLLWYDEGEERNRGNFPPRFSGRQFPNYSSELNVNALELEDSALYLCASSASQALATNEKLFFGSGTQLSVL.

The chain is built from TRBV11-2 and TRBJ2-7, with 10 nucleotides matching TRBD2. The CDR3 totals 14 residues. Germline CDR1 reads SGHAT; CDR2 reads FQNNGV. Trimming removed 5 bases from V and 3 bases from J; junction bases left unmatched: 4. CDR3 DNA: TGTGCCAGCAGCACCAGCGGGGGGGTCTACGAGCAGTACTTC. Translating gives CASSTSGGVYEQYF.

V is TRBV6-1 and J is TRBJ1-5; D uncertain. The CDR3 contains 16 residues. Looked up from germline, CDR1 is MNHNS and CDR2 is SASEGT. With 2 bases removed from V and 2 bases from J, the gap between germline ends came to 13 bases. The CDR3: CASSEQTPVGNQPQHF. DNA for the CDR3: TGTGCCAGCAGTGAACAAACCCCGGTAGGCAATCAGCCCCAGCATTTT.

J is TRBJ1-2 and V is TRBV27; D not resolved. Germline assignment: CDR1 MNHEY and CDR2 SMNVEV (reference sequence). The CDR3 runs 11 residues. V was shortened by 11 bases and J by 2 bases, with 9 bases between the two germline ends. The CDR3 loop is CAVATNYGYTF. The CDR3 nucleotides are TGTGCCGTCGCCACCAACTATGGCTACACCTTC.

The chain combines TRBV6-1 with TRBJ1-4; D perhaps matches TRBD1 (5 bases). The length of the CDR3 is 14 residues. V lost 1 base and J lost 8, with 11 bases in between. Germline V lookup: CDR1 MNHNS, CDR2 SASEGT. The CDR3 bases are TGTGCCAGCAGTGAAGGCGCGAAGGGGGAAAAACTGTTTTTT. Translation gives CASSEGAKGEKLFF.

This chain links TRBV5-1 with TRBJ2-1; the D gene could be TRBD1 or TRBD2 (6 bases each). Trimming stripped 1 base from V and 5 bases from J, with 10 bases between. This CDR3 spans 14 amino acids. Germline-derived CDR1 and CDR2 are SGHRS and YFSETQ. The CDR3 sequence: CASSLIGGHNEQFF. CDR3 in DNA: TGCGCCAGCAGCTTGATTGGGGGGCACAATGAGCAGTTCTTC.

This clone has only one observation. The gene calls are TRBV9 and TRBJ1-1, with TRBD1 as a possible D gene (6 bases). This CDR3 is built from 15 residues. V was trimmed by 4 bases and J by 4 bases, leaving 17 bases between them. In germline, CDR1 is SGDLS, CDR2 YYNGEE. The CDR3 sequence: CASSPEGVSFTEAFF. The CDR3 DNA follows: TGTGCCAGCAGCCCCGAGGGGGTCTCGTTCACTGAAGCTTTCTTT.